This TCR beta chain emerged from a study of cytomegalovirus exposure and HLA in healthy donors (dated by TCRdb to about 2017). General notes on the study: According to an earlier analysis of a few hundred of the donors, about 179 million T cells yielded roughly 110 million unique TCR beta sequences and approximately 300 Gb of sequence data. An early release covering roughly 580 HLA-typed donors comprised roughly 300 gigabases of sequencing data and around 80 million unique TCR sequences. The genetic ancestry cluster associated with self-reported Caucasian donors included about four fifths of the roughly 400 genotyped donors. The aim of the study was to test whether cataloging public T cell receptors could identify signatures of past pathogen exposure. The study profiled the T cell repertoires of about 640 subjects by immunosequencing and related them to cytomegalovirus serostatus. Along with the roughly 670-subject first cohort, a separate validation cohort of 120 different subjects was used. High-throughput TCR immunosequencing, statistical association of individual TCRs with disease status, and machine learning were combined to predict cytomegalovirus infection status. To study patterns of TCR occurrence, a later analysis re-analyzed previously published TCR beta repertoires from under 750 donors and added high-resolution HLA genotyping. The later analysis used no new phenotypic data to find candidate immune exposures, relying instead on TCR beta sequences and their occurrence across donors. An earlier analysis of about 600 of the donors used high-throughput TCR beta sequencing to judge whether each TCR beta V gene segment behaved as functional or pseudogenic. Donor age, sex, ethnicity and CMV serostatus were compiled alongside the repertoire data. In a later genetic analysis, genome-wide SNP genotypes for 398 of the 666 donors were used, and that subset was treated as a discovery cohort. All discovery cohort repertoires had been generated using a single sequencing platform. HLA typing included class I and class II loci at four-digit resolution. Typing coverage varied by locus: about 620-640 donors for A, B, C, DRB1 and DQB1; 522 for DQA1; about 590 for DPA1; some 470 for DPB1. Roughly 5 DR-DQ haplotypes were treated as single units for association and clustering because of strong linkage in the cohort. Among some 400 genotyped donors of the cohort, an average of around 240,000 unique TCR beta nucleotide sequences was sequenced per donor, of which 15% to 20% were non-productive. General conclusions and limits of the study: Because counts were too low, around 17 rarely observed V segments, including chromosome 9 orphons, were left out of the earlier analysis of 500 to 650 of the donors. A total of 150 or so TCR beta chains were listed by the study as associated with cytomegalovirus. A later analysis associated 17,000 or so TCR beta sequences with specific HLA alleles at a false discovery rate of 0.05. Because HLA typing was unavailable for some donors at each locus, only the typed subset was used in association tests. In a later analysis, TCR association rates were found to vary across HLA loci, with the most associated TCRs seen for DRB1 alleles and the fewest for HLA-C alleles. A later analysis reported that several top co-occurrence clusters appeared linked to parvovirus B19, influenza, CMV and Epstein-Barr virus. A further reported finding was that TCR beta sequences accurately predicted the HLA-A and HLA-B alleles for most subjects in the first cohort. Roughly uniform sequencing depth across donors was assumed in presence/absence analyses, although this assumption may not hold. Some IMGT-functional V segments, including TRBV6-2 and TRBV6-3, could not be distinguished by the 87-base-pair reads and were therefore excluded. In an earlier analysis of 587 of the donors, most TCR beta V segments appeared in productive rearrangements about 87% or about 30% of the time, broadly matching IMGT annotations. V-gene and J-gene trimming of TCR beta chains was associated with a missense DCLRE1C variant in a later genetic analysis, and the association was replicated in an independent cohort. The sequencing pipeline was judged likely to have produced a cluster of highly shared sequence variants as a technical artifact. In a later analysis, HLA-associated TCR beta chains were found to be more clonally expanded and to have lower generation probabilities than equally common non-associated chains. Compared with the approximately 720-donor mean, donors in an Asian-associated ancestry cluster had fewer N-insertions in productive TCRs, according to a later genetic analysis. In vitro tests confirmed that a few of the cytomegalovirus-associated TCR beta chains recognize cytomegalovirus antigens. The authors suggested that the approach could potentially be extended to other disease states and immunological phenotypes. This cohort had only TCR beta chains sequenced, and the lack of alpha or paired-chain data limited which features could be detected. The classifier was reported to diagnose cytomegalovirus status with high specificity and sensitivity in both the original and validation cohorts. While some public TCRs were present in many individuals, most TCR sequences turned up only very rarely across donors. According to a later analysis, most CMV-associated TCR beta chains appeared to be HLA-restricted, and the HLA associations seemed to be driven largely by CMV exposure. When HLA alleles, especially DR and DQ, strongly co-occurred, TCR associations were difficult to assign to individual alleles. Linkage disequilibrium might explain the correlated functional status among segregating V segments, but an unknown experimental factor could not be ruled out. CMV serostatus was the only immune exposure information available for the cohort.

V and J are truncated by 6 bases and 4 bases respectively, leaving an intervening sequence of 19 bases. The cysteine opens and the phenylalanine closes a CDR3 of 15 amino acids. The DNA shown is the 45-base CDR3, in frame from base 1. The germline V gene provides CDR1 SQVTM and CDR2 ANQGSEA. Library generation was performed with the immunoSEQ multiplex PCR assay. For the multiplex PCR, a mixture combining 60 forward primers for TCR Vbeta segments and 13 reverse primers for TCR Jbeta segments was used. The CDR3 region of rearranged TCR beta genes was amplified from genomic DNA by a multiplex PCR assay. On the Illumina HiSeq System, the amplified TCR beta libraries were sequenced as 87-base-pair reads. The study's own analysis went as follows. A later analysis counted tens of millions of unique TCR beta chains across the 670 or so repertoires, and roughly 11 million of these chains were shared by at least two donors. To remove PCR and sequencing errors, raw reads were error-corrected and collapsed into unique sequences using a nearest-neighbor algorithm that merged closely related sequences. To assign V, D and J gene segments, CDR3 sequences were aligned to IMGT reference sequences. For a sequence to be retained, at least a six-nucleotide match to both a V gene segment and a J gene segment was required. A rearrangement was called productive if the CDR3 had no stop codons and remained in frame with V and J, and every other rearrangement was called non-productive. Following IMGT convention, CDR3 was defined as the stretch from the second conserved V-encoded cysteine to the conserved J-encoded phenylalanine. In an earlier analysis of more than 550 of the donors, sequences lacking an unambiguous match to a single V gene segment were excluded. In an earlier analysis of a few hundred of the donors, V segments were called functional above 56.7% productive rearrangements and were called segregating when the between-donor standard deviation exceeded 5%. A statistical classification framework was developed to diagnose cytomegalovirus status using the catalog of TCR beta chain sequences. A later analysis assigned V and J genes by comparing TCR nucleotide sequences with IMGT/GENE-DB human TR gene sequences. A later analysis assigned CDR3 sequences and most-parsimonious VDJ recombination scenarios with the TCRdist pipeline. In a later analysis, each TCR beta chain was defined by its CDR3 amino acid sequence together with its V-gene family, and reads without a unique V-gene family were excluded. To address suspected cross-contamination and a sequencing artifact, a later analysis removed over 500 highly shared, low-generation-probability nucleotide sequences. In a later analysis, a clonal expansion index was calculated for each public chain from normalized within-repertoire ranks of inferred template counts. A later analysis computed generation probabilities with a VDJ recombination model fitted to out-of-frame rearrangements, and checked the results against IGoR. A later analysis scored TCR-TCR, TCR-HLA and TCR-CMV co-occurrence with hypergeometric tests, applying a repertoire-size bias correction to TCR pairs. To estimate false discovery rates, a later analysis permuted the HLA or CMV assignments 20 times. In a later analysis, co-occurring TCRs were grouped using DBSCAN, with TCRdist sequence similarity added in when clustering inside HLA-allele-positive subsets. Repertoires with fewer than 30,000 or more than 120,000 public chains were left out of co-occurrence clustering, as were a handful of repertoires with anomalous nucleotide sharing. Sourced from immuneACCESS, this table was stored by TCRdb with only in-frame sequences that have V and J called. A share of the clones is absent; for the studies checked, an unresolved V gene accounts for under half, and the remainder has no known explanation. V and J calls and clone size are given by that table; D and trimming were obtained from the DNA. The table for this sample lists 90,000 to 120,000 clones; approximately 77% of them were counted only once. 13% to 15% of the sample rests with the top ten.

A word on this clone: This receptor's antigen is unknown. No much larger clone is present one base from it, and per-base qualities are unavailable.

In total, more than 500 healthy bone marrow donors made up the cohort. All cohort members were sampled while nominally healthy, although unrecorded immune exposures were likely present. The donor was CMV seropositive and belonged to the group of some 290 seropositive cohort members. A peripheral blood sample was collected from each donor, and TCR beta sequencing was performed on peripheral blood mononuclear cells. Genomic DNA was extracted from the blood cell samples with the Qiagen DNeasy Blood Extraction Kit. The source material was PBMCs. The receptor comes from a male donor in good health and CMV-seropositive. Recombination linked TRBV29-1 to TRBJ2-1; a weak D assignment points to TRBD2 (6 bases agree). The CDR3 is CSVSGGPATYNEQFF. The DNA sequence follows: TGCAGCGTCTCAGGAGGGCCTGCAACATACAATGAGCAGTTCTTC.